This TCR beta chain derives from a study of cytomegalovirus exposure and HLA in healthy donors. In the PCR, 60 Vbeta and 13 Jbeta primers were used. Measured with immunoSEQ multiplex PCR; TCRdb has only the in-frame clones, and not every one. This table holds 150,000 or so clones. Whole-study results and caveats: Segments of the TCR beta V type were, in most cases, productive about 90% or about 30% of the time in an earlier analysis.

Trimming took 5 bases from V and 7 from J, leaving 11 bases between them. Germline lookup yields CDR1 DFQATT and CDR2 SNEGSKA (reference sequence). The CDR3 has 11 amino acids. With respect to this clone: The target antigen is unknown.

The chain is built from TRBV20-1 and TRBJ1-2; possibly TRBD1 for D (6 bases). The origin of this receptor is a woman aged 45-65 years in good health and CMV-seronegative. Sample: PBMCs. CDR3 coding DNA: TGCAGTGCTGGGACATCTAGTGGCTACACCTTC. Translation: CSAGTSSGYTF.